This T cell receptor (beta chain) was documented in a study of CD8+ T cells in alopecia areata. Study overall: At a dose of 5 to 10 mg twice daily, oral tofacitinib was given to treated patients. Study-level findings and limits: Possibly as an HLA-related effect, TCR sharing across patients appeared less clear than in mice. Normal scalp showed lower clonality than lesional scalp, especially alopecia totalis/universalis.

Following extraction, RNA underwent reverse transcription to cDNA, which served as the sequencing template. TCRdb keeps only in-frame clones here, not all; method: immunoSEQ multiplex PCR. The sample includes 180,000 or so clones, about 66% of them seen just once. The CDR3 sequence is 18 residues long. V lost 5 bases, J lost 6 bases, and 21 bases stayed unmatched. Germline V lookup: CDR1 SQVTM, CDR2 ANQGSEA. Comment on this clone: Its antigen is still unknown.

Researchers picked out CD4+ and CD8+ T cells from PBMCs by sorting. The chain recombines TRBV29-1 with TRBJ2-3, with TRBD1 matching over 9 bases. The specimen comprised CD8+ T cells sorted from blood, sampled at week 0. The source is a human donor with alopecia areata. The CDR3 nucleotides read TGCAGCGTTACCGCTGGGACAGGGAAACACTTAATAGGGGATACGCAGTATTTT. It encodes CSVTAGTGKHLIGDTQYF.